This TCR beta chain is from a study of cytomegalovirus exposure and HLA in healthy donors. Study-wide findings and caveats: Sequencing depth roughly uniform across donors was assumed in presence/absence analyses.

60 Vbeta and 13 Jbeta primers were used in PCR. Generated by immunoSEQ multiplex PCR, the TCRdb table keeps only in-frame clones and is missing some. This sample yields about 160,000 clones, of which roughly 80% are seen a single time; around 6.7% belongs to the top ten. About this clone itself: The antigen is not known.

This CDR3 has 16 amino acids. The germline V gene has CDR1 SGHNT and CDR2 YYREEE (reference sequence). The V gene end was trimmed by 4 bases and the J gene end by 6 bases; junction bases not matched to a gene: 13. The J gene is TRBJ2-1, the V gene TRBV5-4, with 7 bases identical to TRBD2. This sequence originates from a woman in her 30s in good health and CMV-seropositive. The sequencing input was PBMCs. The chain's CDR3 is CASSPQRGLPINEQFF. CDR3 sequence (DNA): TGTGCCAGCAGCCCTCAGCGGGGCCTCCCCATCAATGAGCAGTTCTTC.